The present T cell receptor beta chain was sequenced within a study of T-cell memory formation after mild COVID-19. Regarding the study as a whole: Cross-reactive memory appears to have joined, as suggested by some responding clones showing up in pre-infection memory. Contracting CD8+ clones were enriched in EMRA, CD4+ mainly in CM and EM.

On this clonotype itself: What it recognizes is unknown.

TCR alpha and TCR beta cDNA libraries carrying sample barcodes and UMIs came from 5'RACE with constant-segment primers. One entry per CDR3 protein, called by TCRdb with MiXCR from the 5' RACE reads. The sample records hundreds of thousands of distinct CDR3 sequences, around 27% being singletons. The junction had 14 bases not matched to a gene; V was cut back by 3 bases and J by 0 bases. The CDR3 runs to 20 residues. CDR1 is LGHDT and CDR2 is YNNKEL in the germline V gene (reference sequence). The chain uses TRBV3-1 and TRBJ2-3, with 11 bases aligning to TRBD2. The receptor's source is an adult woman who had mild COVID-19 (a few samples of this study predate the infection). Cell type and time point are not known. Sample: PBMCs or a T cell subset sorted from them (not recorded which). The chain's CDR3 is CASSHTGLAGSITSTDTQYF. The CDR3 region has the DNA TGTGCCAGCAGCCACACAGGACTAGCGGGTTCCATAACTAGCACAGATACGCAGTATTTT.